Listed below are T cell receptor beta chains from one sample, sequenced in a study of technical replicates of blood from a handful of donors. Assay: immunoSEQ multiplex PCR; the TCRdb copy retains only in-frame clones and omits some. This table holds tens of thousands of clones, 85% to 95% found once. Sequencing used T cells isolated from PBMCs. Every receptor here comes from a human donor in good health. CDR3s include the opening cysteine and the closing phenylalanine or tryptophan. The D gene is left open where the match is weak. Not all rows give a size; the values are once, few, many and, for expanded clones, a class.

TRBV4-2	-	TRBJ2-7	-	CASSQGFSGTYEQYF	TGTGCCAGCAGCCAAGGGTTTTCGGGGACCTACGAGCAGTACTTC
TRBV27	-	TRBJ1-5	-	CASSLYGLGSNQPQHF	TGTGCCAGCAGTTTATATGGACTGGGGAGCAATCAGCCCCAGCATTTT
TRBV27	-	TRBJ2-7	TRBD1	CASSPGTVNYEQYF	TGTGCCAGCAGTCCCGGGACAGTAAACTACGAGCAGTACTTC
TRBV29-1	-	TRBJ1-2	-	CSGGDKGNGYTF	TGCAGCGGAGGGGACAAAGGGAATGGCTACACCTTC
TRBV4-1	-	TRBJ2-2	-	CASSRGGELFF	TGCGCCAGCAGCCGAGGCGGGGAGCTGTTTTTT
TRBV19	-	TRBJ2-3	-	CASSTGDRDTDTQYF	TGTGCCAGTAGTACGGGGGACAGAGACACAGATACGCAGTATTTT
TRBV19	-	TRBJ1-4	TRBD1	CASRGQIPTNEKLFF	TGTGCCAGTAGGGGACAGATCCCAACTAATGAAAAACTGTTTTTT
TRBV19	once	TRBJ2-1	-	CATSPAFDEQFF	TGTGCCACCTCCCCCGCGTTCGATGAGCAGTTCTTC
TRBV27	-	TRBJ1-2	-	CASSFALRGWGYTF	TGTGCCAGCAGTTTTGCGCTCAGGGGCTGGGGCTACACCTTC
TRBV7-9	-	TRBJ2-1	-	CASSGQIFSSYNEQFF	TGTGCCAGCAGTGGACAGATTTTCTCTTCCTACAATGAGCAGTTCTTC
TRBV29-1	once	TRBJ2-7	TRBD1	CSVVRDRGGDEQYF	TGCAGCGTAGTAAGGGACAGGGGGGGAGACGAGCAGTACTTC
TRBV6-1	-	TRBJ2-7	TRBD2	CASSEVAGAYEQYF	TGTGCCAGCAGTGAAGTAGCGGGGGCCTACGAGCAGTACTTC
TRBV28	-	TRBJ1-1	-	CASSLTGLNTEAFF	TGTGCCAGCAGTTTAACAGGGTTAAACACTGAAGCTTTCTTT
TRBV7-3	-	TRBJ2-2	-	CASSRLGAGELFF	TGTGCCAGCAGTAGACTAGGGGCCGGGGAGCTGTTTTTT
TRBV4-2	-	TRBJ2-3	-	CASSQDSKRLATSTDTQYF	TGTGCCAGCAGCCAAGATTCCAAGCGCCTAGCGACTAGCACAGATACGCAGTATTTT